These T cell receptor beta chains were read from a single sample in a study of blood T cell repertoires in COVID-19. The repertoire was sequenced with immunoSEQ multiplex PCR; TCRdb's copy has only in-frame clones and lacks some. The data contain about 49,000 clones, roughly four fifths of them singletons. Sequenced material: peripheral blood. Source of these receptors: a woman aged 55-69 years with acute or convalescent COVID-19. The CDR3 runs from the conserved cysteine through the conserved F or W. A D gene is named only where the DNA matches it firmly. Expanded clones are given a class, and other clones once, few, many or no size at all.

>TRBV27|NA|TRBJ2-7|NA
CASSFYAGASYEQYF
TGTGCCAGCAGTTTTTATGCTGGGGCCTCCTACGAGCAGTACTTC
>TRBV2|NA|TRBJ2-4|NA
CASSGERVAKNIQYF
TGTGCCAGCAGTGGAGAGCGGGTTGCCAAAAACATTCAGTACTTC
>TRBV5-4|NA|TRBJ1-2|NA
CASSQGSANYGYTF
TGTGCCAGCAGCCAGGGATCGGCTAACTATGGCTACACCTTC
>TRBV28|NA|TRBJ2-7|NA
CASLDWGASYEQYF
TGTGCCAGCCTTGACTGGGGAGCCTCCTACGAGCAGTACTTC
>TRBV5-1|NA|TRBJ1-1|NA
CASSPDRPDRAFF
TGCGCCAGCAGCCCGGACAGACCTGATAGAGCTTTCTTT
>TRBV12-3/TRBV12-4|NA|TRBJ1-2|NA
CASSLSTARGYTF
TGTGCCAGCAGTTTAAGTACAGCTCGTGGCTACACCTTC
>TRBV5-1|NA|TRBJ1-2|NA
CASSTGQNHYGYTF
TGCGCCAGCAGCACCGGACAGAACCACTATGGCTACACCTTC
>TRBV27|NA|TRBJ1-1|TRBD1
CASKGGTANTEAFF
TGTGCCAGCAAGGGCGGGACAGCGAACACTGAAGCTTTCTTT
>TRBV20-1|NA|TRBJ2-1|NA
CSARLGYEQFF
TGCAGTGCTAGACTAGGTTATGAGCAGTTCTTC
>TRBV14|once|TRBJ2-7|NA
CASSIRQAREQYF
TGTGCCAGCAGCATTCGACAGGCTCGCGAGCAGTACTTC
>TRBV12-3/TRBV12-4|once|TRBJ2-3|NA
CASRQTRTDTQYF
TGTGCCAGCAGACAGACCCGCACAGATACGCAGTATTTT
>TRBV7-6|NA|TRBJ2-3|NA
CASSLAPWGEGSTDTQYF
TGTGCCAGCAGCTTAGCGCCCTGGGGGGAAGGGTCCACAGATACGCAGTATTTT
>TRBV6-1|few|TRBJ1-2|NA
CASSEAGGSIYGYTF
TGTGCCAGCAGTGAAGCGGGGGGGTCTATCTATGGCTACACCTTC
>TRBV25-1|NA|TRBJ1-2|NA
CASSIFPDGYTF
TGTGCCAGCAGTATTTTCCCGGATGGCTACACCTTC
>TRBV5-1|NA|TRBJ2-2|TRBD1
CASQLGTGNTGELFF
TGCGCCAGCCAGTTGGGGACAGGGAACACCGGGGAGCTGTTTTTT
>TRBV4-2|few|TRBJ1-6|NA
CASSQDRDYDSPLHF
TGTGCCAGCAGCCAAGACCGGGACTACGATTCACCCCTCCACTTT
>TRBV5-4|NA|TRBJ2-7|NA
CASSPTRDRSYEQYF
TGTGCCAGCAGCCCGACGCGGGATCGATCCTACGAGCAGTACTTC
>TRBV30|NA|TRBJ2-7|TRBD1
CAWDPGQGTPEDVQYF
TGTGCCTGGGATCCGGGACAGGGGACCCCTGAAGATGTGCAGTACTTC
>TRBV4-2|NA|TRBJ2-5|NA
CASSQDPVGKETQYF
TGTGCCAGCAGCCAAGATCCGGTTGGTAAAGAGACCCAGTACTTC
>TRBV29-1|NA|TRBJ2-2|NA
CSGRGQTNTGELFF
TGCAGCGGTAGAGGACAGACGAACACCGGGGAGCTGTTTTTT
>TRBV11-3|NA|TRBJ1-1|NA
CASSLGNRLKNTEAFF
TGTGCCAGCAGCCTGGGCAACAGGCTAAAGAACACTGAAGCTTTCTTT
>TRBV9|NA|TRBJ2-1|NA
CASSVEGGKYNEQFF
TGTGCCAGCAGCGTAGAAGGAGGGAAGTACAATGAGCAGTTCTTC
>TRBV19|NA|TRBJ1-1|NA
CASSISGVTEAFF
TGTGCCAGTAGTATCTCAGGGGTAACTGAAGCTTTCTTT
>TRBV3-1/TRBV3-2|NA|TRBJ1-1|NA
CASGNRVTEAFF
TGTGCCAGCGGTAACAGGGTAACTGAAGCTTTCTTT
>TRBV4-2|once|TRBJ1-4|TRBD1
CASSPSGGLPDEKLFF
TGTGCCAGCAGCCCCTCAGGGGGGCTCCCGGATGAAAAACTGTTTTTT
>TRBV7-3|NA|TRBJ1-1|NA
CASSSSTGITEAFF
TGTGCCAGCAGCTCCTCCACAGGGATCACTGAAGCTTTCTTT
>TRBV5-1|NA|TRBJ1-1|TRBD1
CASSTGGNTEAFF
TGCGCCAGCAGCACAGGGGGGAACACTGAAGCTTTCTTT
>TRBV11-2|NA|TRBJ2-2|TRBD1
CASSPYRGGNTGELFF
TGTGCCAGCAGCCCTTACAGGGGCGGTAACACCGGGGAGCTGTTTTTT
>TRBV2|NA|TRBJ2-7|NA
CASSEALKQTEQYF
TGTGCCAGCAGTGAAGCGCTTAAGCAAACCGAGCAGTACTTC
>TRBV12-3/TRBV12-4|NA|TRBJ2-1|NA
CASSSYNEQFF
TGTGCCAGCAGTTCATACAATGAGCAGTTCTTC
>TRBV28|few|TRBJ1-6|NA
CASSYLGQLYSPLHF
TGTGCCAGCAGTTACCTAGGACAGTTGTACTCACCCCTCCACTTT
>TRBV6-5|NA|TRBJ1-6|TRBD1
CASRRLGTVDSPLHF
TGTGCCAGCCGCAGGTTAGGGACAGTGGATTCACCCCTCCACTTT
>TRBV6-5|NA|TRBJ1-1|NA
CASSYAAFTEAFF
TGTGCCAGCAGTTACGCCGCGTTCACTGAAGCTTTCTTT
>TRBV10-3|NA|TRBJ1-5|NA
CAISESGSNQPQHF
TGTGCCATCAGTGAGTCGGGCAGCAATCAGCCCCAGCATTTT
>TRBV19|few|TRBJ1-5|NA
CASSIFAGMQDQPQHF
TGTGCCAGTAGTATCTTTGCGGGAATGCAAGACCAGCCCCAGCATTTT
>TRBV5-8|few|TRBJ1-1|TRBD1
CASSFRGQGNTEAFF
TGTGCCAGCAGCTTCAGGGGGCAGGGGAACACTGAAGCTTTCTTT
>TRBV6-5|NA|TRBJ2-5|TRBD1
CASSRAGGLAETQYF
TGTGCCAGCAGCCGGGCAGGGGGTTTAGCAGAGACCCAGTACTTC
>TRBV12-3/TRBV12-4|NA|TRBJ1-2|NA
CASSLLGTGYTF
TGTGCCAGCAGTTTACTGGGCACGGGCTACACCTTC
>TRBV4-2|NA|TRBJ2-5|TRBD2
CASSQEGVAGGLLKTQYF
TGTGCCAGCAGCCAAGAGGGAGTAGCGGGAGGGCTATTAAAGACCCAGTACTTC
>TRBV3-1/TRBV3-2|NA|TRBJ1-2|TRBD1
CASSHPLGGGRANYGYTF
TGTGCCAGCAGCCACCCATTAGGAGGGGGCAGAGCTAACTATGGCTACACCTTC